The clone carrying this TCR beta chain appeared a few times. The germline V and J ends were trimmed by 7 bases and 8 bases, with 9 bases remaining between them. The CDR3 contains 11 residues. Germline CDR1 and CDR2: MNHEY and SMNVEV (reference sequence). This sample was included in a study of T cells after yellow fever vaccination. Study overall: The authors prepared low-cell-number fractions using SMART-Seq v4 Ultra Low Input.

In TCRdb, the 5' RACE reads were re-called with MiXCR into one record per CDR3 protein. This table has about 400,000 distinct CDR3 sequences, about 9.9% appearing once. This sample comprised PBMCs, obtained on the day of the first yellow fever vaccination. This receptor was taken from a man between 18 and 35 years old who received the YFV17D yellow fever vaccine. J is TRBJ2-1 and V is TRBV27; D unclear. The CDR3 nucleotides read TGTGCCAGCAAATTCGGACATGAGCAGTTCTTC. This codes for CASKFGHEQFF.